These 15 T cell receptor beta chains originate from one sample sequenced in a study of blood T cell repertoires in COVID-19. Sequencing was performed with immunoSEQ multiplex PCR; in TCRdb, only in-frame clones are kept and a portion is missing. The sample contains about 200,000 clones, more than 75% of which appear only once. The source material was peripheral blood. These receptors originate from a woman older than 75 with acute or convalescent COVID-19.

This chain connects TRBV28 to TRBJ2-3; D is undetermined. The CDR3 is made up of 16 amino acids. CDR1 and CDR2 (germline): MDHEN, SYDVKM. V gave up 6 bases and J gave up 0 bases, with 16 bases separating them. The CDR3 DNA sequence: TGTGCCAGCAGAGAGGTTAGAATGTCTAGCACAGATACGCAGTATTTT. This translates into CASREVRMSSTDTQYF.

This clone was seen a handful of times. This chain uses TRBV6-5 with TRBJ1-2; TRBD1 might be the D (6 bases). Germline assignment: CDR1 MNHEY and CDR2 SVGAGI. Trimming took off 6 bases at V and 8 bases at J, with 19 bases between the two ends. The CDR3 has 14 residues. CDR3 sequence reads: CASRPGTPLSGYTF. The CDR3 DNA reads as TGTGCCAGCAGGCCCGGGACACCTCTAAGCGGCTACACCTTC.

The chain has TRBV9 and TRBJ2-2; D may be TRBD2 (5 bases). CDR1 and CDR2 (germline): SGDLS, YYNGEE. Trimming stripped 0 bases from V and 4 bases from J, with 19 bases between. The CDR3 consists of 18 residues. This CDR3 reads CASSVAPTWKAGTGELFF. The DNA for the CDR3 is TGTGCCAGCAGCGTAGCCCCCACGTGGAAGGCGGGCACCGGGGAGCTGTTTTTT.

The rearrangement uses TRBV18 and TRBJ2-1; 13 bases are a match to TRBD2. The CDR3 loop spans 14 amino acids. Germline V gene sequence: CDR1 KGHSH, CDR2 LQKENI. V was clipped by 6 bases and J by 9 bases; unmatched bases: 5. The CDR3 is CASSLGLAGVEQFF. The CDR3 DNA reads as TGTGCCAGCTCTCTCGGACTAGCGGGAGTTGAGCAGTTCTTC.

V usage is TRBV5-4 and J usage is TRBJ2-2, with a tentative D call TRBD2 (7 bases). CDR1 SGHNT and CDR2 YYREEE come from the germline V gene (reference sequence). The CDR3 totals 18 residues. The V end lost 4 bases, the J end lost 1 base, and 20 bases lay between the germline ends. The CDR3 bases are TGTGCCAGCAGCAGGGAGGGGGGTCCAGGGTGGAACACCGGGGAGCTGTTTTTT. Its translation is CASSREGGPGWNTGELFF.

The CDR3 loop reads CASSSRQSNTEAFF. The CDR3 bases are TGTGCCAGCAGCTCCAGACAGTCAAACACTGAAGCTTTCTTT. This chain joins TRBV7-8 and TRBJ1-1; D might be TRBD1 (5 bases). Germline CDR1 is SGHVS and CDR2 is FQNEAQ. This CDR3 is built from 14 residues. V was pared by 4 bases and J by 2 bases, with 11 bases between.

The chain uses TRBV5-1 and TRBJ1-3, with 7 bases matching TRBD1. The CDR3 runs 16 residues. The germline gives CDR1 SGHRS, CDR2 YFSETQ. After removal of 4 bases from V and 0 bases from J, the junction contained 7 bases not matched to a gene. As DNA, the CDR3 is TGCGCCAGCAGCCCGGGGACAGTTTACTCTGGAAACACCATATATTTT. It specifies CASSPGTVYSGNTIYF.

The chain is built from TRBV9 and TRBJ2-7; 10 bases match TRBD2. The CDR3 totals 17 residues. J lost 7 bases, V lost 8 bases, and 21 bases had no gene match. The germline V gene encodes CDR1 SGDLS and CDR2 YYNGEE. In DNA form, the CDR3 reads TGTGCCAGGTTGGGTCTAGCGGGAGATCAAGGGAGGTGGGAGCAGTACTTC. Its protein product is CARLGLAGDQGRWEQYF.

The V call is TRBV7-2, the J call TRBJ1-1; tentatively, D is TRBD1 (5 bases). This CDR3 is built from 14 residues. V was cut by 5 bases and J by 11 bases, with 21 bases left in between. The germline gives CDR1 SGHTA, CDR2 FQGNSA. The CDR3 protein is CASSPRNTGVAAFF. DNA for the CDR3: TGTGCCAGCAGCCCCCGAAATACGGGGGTGGCGGCTTTCTTT.

The chain joins TRBV5-4 to TRBJ2-7; TRBD2 might be the D (6 bases). Looked up from germline, CDR1 is SGHNT and CDR2 is YYREEE (reference sequence). Trimming took off 5 bases at V and 3 bases at J, with 15 bases between the two ends. The CDR3 is 14 residues long. The CDR3 DNA is TGTGCCAGCAGGGATGGGATGCGGGACTACGAGCAGTACTTC. It specifies CASRDGMRDYEQYF. Using reference TRBV5-4 and TRBJ2-7 for the parts outside the CDR3, the full variable domain is ETGVTQSPTHLIKTRGQQVTLRCSSQSGHNTVSWYQQALGQGPQFIFQYYREEENGRGNFPPRFSGLQFPNYSSELNVNALELDDSALYLCASRDGMRDYEQYFGPGTRLTVT.

This clone turned up a few times. The J gene is TRBJ2-7, the V gene TRBV27; tentatively, D is TRBD2 (6 bases). Germline assignment: CDR1 MNHEY and CDR2 SMNVEV (reference sequence). V shed 5 bases and J shed 2 bases, with 10 bases lying between them. The CDR3 is 13 amino acids. CDR3 nucleotide sequence: TGTGCCAGCAGTCGTACTAGCACCTACGAGCAGTACTTC. This gives the protein CASSRTSTYEQYF.

V is TRBV29-1 and J is TRBJ1-4; TRBD1 is a possible D gene (5 bases). Germline V lookup: CDR1 SQVTM, CDR2 ANQGSEA. V lost 4 bases and J lost 0, with 12 bases in between. The CDR3 spans 15 residues. CDR3 sequence reads: CSVGGWGATNEKLFF. Here the CDR3 DNA reads TGCAGCGTTGGCGGTTGGGGGGCAACTAATGAAAAACTGTTTTTT.

This chain joins TRBV18 and TRBJ1-1; no definite D call. This CDR3 has 13 amino acids. Trimming shortened V by 5 bases and J by 1 base, and 8 bases separated the two germline ends. Germline CDR1 and CDR2: KGHSH and LQKENI. This CDR3 is CASSKDKNTEAFF. CDR3 nucleotide sequence: TGTGCCAGCTCAAAAGACAAGAACACTGAAGCTTTCTTT.

V gene TRBV2 combines with J gene TRBJ2-5, with 7 bases that match TRBD1. The CDR3 length is 13 residues. The germline CDR1 and CDR2 sequences are SNHLY and FYNNEI. V lost 7 bases and J lost 5; bases outside the gene matches: 7. In DNA form, the CDR3 reads TGTGCCAGCACGGAAGGACAGGTCGAGACCCAGTACTTC. This sequence encodes CASTEGQVETQYF.

J is TRBJ1-1 and V is TRBV27, with a possible D match to TRBD1 (6 bases). The CDR3 extends over 14 amino acids. The germline gives CDR1 MNHEY, CDR2 SMNVEV (reference sequence). V was shortened by 8 bases and J by 4 bases, with 17 bases between the two germline ends. For the CDR3, the DNA is TGTGCCAGCGCCCGGGACACCCTCTCCACTGAAGCTTTCTTT. Translation: CASARDTLSTEAFF.